One and the same sample provided the 13 T cell receptor beta chains below, sequenced in a study of T cell repertoires in cytomegalovirus infection. No antigen is known for these receptors. TCRdb re-called the reads with MiXCR, one entry per CDR3 protein. The sample carries fewer than 950,000 distinct CDR3 sequences, about 33% recorded once. The specimen was cultured CD8+ T cells from PBMCs, collected from culture after CMV antigen stimulation. These receptors were obtained from a human donor in good health (CMV status not recorded). Some clones in this sample may be carry-over from other donors' samples.

The rearrangement links TRBV12-3 or TRBV12-4 to TRBJ2-4, with 7 nucleotides matching TRBD2. The ends lost 8 bases at V and 4 bases at J; junction bases unmatched: 8. The CDR3 contains 14 residues. CDR3 sequence reads: CASGVGGGKNIQYF. Here the CDR3 DNA reads TGTGCCAGCGGGGTTGGGGGGGGAAAAAACATTCAGTACTTC.

In this sample, this clonotype turned up a few times. The rearrangement joins TRBV5-1 to TRBJ2-7; no firm D call. Germline V gene sequence: CDR1 SGHRS, CDR2 YFSETQ. The CDR3 consists of 13 residues. Trimming left V 0 bases short and J 5 bases short, with 9 bases between. The CDR3 here is CASSLERVDEQYF. CDR3 DNA: TGCGCCAGCAGCTTGGAAAGGGTGGACGAGCAGTACTTC.

This clonotype was seen a few times. The rearrangement uses TRBV27 and TRBJ1-2; D is undetermined. Germline loops: CDR1 MNHEY, CDR2 SMNVEV (reference sequence). This CDR3 spans 13 amino acids. V dropped 6 bases and J dropped 4 bases, with 12 bases sitting between them. The CDR3 here is CASRGINPYGYTF. The CDR3 nucleotides are TGTGCCAGCAGGGGGATTAATCCCTATGGCTACACCTTC.

The chain combines TRBV3-1 with TRBJ1-2, with D tentatively TRBD1 (6 bases). V was clipped by 1 base and J by 0 bases, with 15 bases between them. This CDR3 is built from 17 residues. The germline V gene has CDR1 LGHDT and CDR2 YNNKEL (reference sequence). The CDR3 DNA reads TGTGCCAGCAGCCAAGGAATCAGAGGACAGTCTAACTATGGCTACACCTTC. Its translation is CASSQGIRGQSNYGYTF. Full variable domain (remainder filled in from reference TRBV3-1 and TRBJ1-2): DTAVSQTPKYLVTQMGNDKSIKCEQNLGHDTMYWYKQDSKKFLKIMFSYNNKELIINETVPNRFSPKSPDKAHLNLHINSLELGDSAVYFCASSQGIRGQSNYGYTFGSGTRLTVV.

The V gene is TRBV3-1, the J gene TRBJ2-1; the D gene could be TRBD1 or TRBD2 (5 bases each). V lost 0 bases and J 6 bases, leaving 15 bases between the germline ends. Germline V gives CDR1 LGHDT, CDR2 YNNKEL (reference sequence). The CDR3 runs to 16 residues. CDR3 bases: TGTGCCAGCAGCCAAGAACGGGACGGACGAAGCAATGAGCAGTTCTTC. Its protein product is CASSQERDGRSNEQFF.

The chain carries TRBV27 and TRBJ2-5; 8 positions match TRBD1. With V trimmed by 5 bases and J by 5 bases, 10 bases remained unmatched. Germline CDR1 and CDR2: MNHEY and SMNVEV (reference sequence). The CDR3 loop spans 15 amino acids. Here the CDR3 reads CASSLTGGRSETQYF. The CDR3 DNA sequence: TGTGCCAGCAGTCTTACAGGGGGACGCAGTGAGACCCAGTACTTC.

V and J are TRBV4-1 and TRBJ2-5; a weak D match, TRBD1 (6 bases). The V and J ends lost 6 bases and 5 bases respectively, with 22 bases between them. CDR1 and CDR2 (germline): MGHRA, YSYEKL. The CDR3 consists of 16 residues. Here the CDR3 DNA reads TGCGCCAGCAGTTTAGCGAGCTCAGGGGCAGGGGAGACCCAGTACTTC. Protein sequence: CASSLASSGAGETQYF.

The CDR3 DNA reads TGCAGTGCTAGTGCTAGCTGGGATACGCAGTATTTT. It codes for CSASASWDTQYF. The V and J genes are TRBV20-1 and TRBJ2-3; D may be TRBD2 (5 bases). Trimming removed 3 bases at V and 6 bases at J, with 10 bases between. The germline V gene has CDR1 DFQATT and CDR2 SNEGSKA (reference sequence). The CDR3 is 12 residues long.

The V and J genes are TRBV12-3 or TRBV12-4 and TRBJ1-1; 7 bases fit TRBD1. The CDR3 totals 15 residues. Unmatched junction bases numbered 5, after V lost 4 bases and J lost 0 bases. In nucleotides, the CDR3 is TGTGCCAGCAGTTACTGGGACAGCATGAACACTGAAGCTTTCTTT. Its translation: CASSYWDSMNTEAFF.

The table lists this clonotype with a few counts. The chain is built from TRBV4-1 and TRBJ1-1; D gene ambiguous. With 4 bases removed from V and 5 bases from J, the gap between germline ends came to 17 bases. The CDR3 length is 15 residues. Germline loops: CDR1 MGHRA, CDR2 YSYEKL. The chain's CDR3 is CASSPRTRRVTEAFF. CDR3 DNA: TGCGCCAGCAGCCCTCGGACCCGGCGGGTGACTGAAGCTTTCTTT.

This clonotype was seen repeatedly, ten times or more. The rearrangement uses TRBV18 and TRBJ2-6, with 8 bases that match TRBD2. The CDR3 loop spans 16 amino acids. Germline CDR1 and CDR2: KGHSH and LQKENI. Trimming removed 3 bases from V and 0 bases from J; junction bases left unmatched: 1. CDR3 region: CASSPREGSGANVLTF. The DNA of the CDR3 is TGTGCCAGCTCACCTCGGGAGGGCTCTGGGGCCAACGTCCTGACTTTC.

The chain recombines TRBV27 with TRBJ2-3; D perhaps matches TRBD1 (5 bases). Per the germline V gene, CDR1 is MNHEY and CDR2 is SMNVEV (reference sequence). V lost 4 bases, J lost 1 base, and 9 bases lay in between. The CDR3 covers 14 residues. The CDR3: CASSWGLGTDTQYF. CDR3 coding DNA: TGTGCCAGCAGTTGGGGCCTGGGCACAGATACGCAGTATTTT.

This chain connects TRBV7-9 to TRBJ2-7, with 13 bases matching TRBD2. Germline loops: CDR1 SEHNR, CDR2 FQNEAQ (reference sequence). Trimming cost V 5 bases and J 5 bases; bases outside gene matches: 6. The CDR3 loop spans 15 amino acids. The CDR3 region is CASSHTSGGADEQYF. The CDR3 DNA reads as TGTGCCAGCAGCCACACTAGCGGGGGGGCGGACGAGCAGTACTTC.